This TCR beta chain emerged from a study of cytomegalovirus exposure and HLA in healthy donors. Study-level points and caveats: What a later analysis reportedly showed was that an Asian-associated ancestry cluster had fewer N-insertions than the approximately 720-donor mean.

Points on this clone: Its cognate antigen is unknown.

The study sampled nominally healthy donors, though unrecorded immune exposures were likely. Per the germline V gene, CDR1 is LNHDA and CDR2 is SQIVND (reference sequence). CDR3 length: 12 residues. V was trimmed by 3 bases and J by 8 bases, leaving 10 bases between them. Amplification used 60 Vbeta primers and 13 Jbeta primers. Profiled with immunoSEQ multiplex PCR; TCRdb holds only in-frame clones, not every one. The sample includes approximately 180,000 clones, 80% to 85% of them seen just once. The TCR sequence derives from a woman in her 40s in good health and CMV-seronegative. The sample comprised PBMCs. The J gene is TRBJ1-1, the V gene TRBV19; no firm D call. In DNA form, the CDR3 reads TGTGCCAGTAGTATGCCCCACGGGGAAGCTTTCTTT. This gives the protein CASSMPHGEAFF.